This T cell receptor (beta chain) was sequenced for a study of early T cells in non-severe SARS-CoV-2 infection. Whole-study results and caveats: A preference for anti-spike CD8 responses marked VDJdb matching, which missed private and CD4 specificities.

For this clonotype: Its specificity is unknown.

The CDR3 consists of 15 residues. J was trimmed by 0 bases and V by 5 bases; bases with no gene match: 6. Germline V gene sequence: CDR1 SGHRS, CDR2 YFSETQ. TCRdb re-called the 5' RACE reads with MiXCR, one entry per CDR3 protein. The table records about 56,000 distinct CDR3 sequences, about 15% of them present only once. This material consisted of whole blood, taken at baseline. The rearrangement uses TRBV5-1 and TRBJ2-3; 7 bases match TRBD2. The TCR sequence derives from an adult who was a healthcare worker with PCR-confirmed SARS-CoV-2 infection or an uninfected control (not recorded which). CDR3 in amino acids: CASSIAAGSTDTQYF. The CDR3 DNA reads TGCGCCAGCAGTATCGCAGCGGGGAGCACAGATACGCAGTATTTT.